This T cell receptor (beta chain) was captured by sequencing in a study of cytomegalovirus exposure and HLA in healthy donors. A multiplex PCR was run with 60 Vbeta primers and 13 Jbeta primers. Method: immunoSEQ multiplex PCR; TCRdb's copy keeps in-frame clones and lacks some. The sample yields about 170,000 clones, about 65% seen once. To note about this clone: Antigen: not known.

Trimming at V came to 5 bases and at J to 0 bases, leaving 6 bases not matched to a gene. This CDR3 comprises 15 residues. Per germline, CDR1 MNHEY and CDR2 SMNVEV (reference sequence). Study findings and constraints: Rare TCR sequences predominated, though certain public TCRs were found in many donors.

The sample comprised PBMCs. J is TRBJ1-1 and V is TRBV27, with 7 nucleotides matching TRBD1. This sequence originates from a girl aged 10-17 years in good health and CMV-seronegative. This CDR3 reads CASSITGEMNTEAFF. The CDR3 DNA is TGTGCCAGCAGTATTACAGGGGAAATGAACACTGAAGCTTTCTTT.